The 27 T cell receptor beta chains below come from one sample, sequenced in a study of T cells in Graves' hyperthyroidism and ophthalmopathy. There were TCR beta CDR3 regions amplified from RNA transcripts. First-round RT-PCR with HTBI primers amplified the TCR CDR3 region. In TCRdb, the multiplex PCR reads were re-called with MiXCR into one record per CDR3 protein. This table holds some 460,000 distinct CDR3 sequences, approximately 14% found once. The sequencing sample was made of blood. The receptors come from a young woman with Graves' hyperthyroidism.

There are many counts of this clonotype. The rearrangement uses TRBV27 and TRBJ1-5, with 8 bases fitting TRBD1. The CDR3 loop spans 13 amino acids. CDR1 is MNHEY, CDR2 SMNVEV, per germline (reference sequence). V gave up 5 bases and J gave up 9 bases; unmatched junction bases: 6. The CDR3: CASSIRGQRPQHF. In DNA form, the CDR3 reads TGTGCCAGCAGTATCAGGGGGCAGAGGCCCCAGCATTTT.

This clonotype was seen many times. J is TRBJ1-4 and V is TRBV20-1; TRBD1 might be the D (5 bases). The CDR3 consists of 16 residues. The germline CDR1 and CDR2 sequences are DFQATT and SNEGSKA (reference sequence). V gave up 5 bases and J gave up 0 bases, with 16 bases separating them. CDR3 in amino acids: CSARGARRATNEKLFF. Here the CDR3 DNA reads TGCAGTGCTCGCGGGGCCCGACGAGCAACTAATGAAAAACTGTTTTTT.

This clonotype showed up many times. The chain links TRBV6-1 to TRBJ1-3; 7 nucleotides match TRBD1. CDR3 length equals 14 residues. Germline V CDR1 and CDR2: MNHNS, SASEGT. Trimming at V came to 4 bases and at J to 4 bases, leaving 4 bases not matched to a gene. This CDR3 reads CASSARQGGNTIYF. DNA for the CDR3: TGTGCCAGCAGTGCCAGACAGGGAGGAAACACCATATATTTT.

This clonotype was found many times. In DNA form, the CDR3 reads TGCAGCGTTGAAGGTGAGGGGACAGGGGACTATGGCTACACCTTC. It yields the protein CSVEGEGTGDYGYTF. The chain joins TRBV29-1 to TRBJ1-2, with TRBD1 matching 10 bases. Germline V gene sequence: CDR1 SQVTM, CDR2 ANQGSEA. Losses at the gene ends were 1 base for V and 3 bases for J; bases not matched to a gene: 5. The CDR3 covers 15 residues.

This clonotype was counted many times. The rearrangement uses TRBV3-1 and TRBJ2-7, with TRBD2 identical over 8 bases. V lost 4 bases, J lost 2 bases, and 7 bases stayed unmatched. CDR3 length: 15 residues. Germline V gene sequence: CDR1 LGHDT, CDR2 YNNKEL (reference sequence). The CDR3, as DNA: TGTGCCAGCAGCCTTGGGGCACTAGCGGCCTACGAGCAGTACTTC. Translated: CASSLGALAAYEQYF.

In this sample, this clonotype turned up many times. The chain links TRBV7-6 to TRBJ2-7; tentative D call: TRBD2 (6 bases). Germline-derived CDR1 and CDR2 are SGHVS and FNYEAQ. This CDR3 has 13 amino acids. V was trimmed by 5 bases and J by 3 bases, leaving 11 bases between them. CDR3 residues: CASSPSGDYEQYF. DNA of the CDR3: TGTGCCAGCAGCCCCTCGGGGGACTACGAGCAGTACTTC.

There are many counts of this clonotype. The gene calls are TRBV6-2 or TRBV6-3 and TRBJ2-3, with D possibly being TRBD1 (5 bases). From germline, CDR1 is MNHEY and CDR2 SVGEGT. Trimming removed 10 bases from V and 1 base from J, with 9 bases in between. This CDR3 spans 12 amino acids. CDR3 in amino acids: CATQERTDTQYF. The CDR3 nucleotides are TGTGCCACACAGGAGCGCACAGATACGCAGTATTTT.

This clonotype came up a few times. V is TRBV19 and J is TRBJ2-1; the match to TRBD2 covers 15 bases. CDR1 and CDR2 (germline): LNHDA, SQIVND (reference sequence). J lost 7 bases, V lost 9 bases, and 10 bases had no gene match. This CDR3 is 16 amino acids long. This chain's CDR3 is CASARTSGGVRNEQFF. For the CDR3, the DNA is TGTGCCAGCGCGCGGACTAGCGGGGGGGTAAGGAATGAGCAGTTCTTC.

Concerning this clonotype itself: A much more abundant neighbour one base away suggests this may be a read error. The chain carries TRBV20-1 and TRBJ2-1; maybe TRBD2 (6 bases). The CDR3 has 17 residues. The V gene's germline CDR1 is DFQATT and CDR2 SNEGSKA (reference sequence). In DNA form, the CDR3 reads TGCAGTGCTAACTTCGGGAGAGGCCCCAGCTCCTACAATGAGCGGTTCTTC. Amino acid sequence: CSANFGRGPSSYNERFF.

This clonotype was observed at least ten times. V and J are TRBV10-3 and TRBJ2-7; TRBD1 or TRBD2 may be the D gene (5 bases each). Per the germline V gene, CDR1 is ENHRY and CDR2 is SYGVKD. This CDR3 is built from 14 residues. V was pared by 6 bases and J by 2 bases, with 14 bases between. CDR3 sequence reads: CAIRVGDGTYEQYF. In nucleotides, the CDR3 is TGTGCCATCAGAGTTGGGGACGGAACCTACGAGCAGTACTTC.

The genes are TRBV28 and TRBJ2-5, with TRBD2 matching 7 bases. Germline values: CDR1 MDHEN, CDR2 SYDVKM. The ends lost 7 bases at V and 5 bases at J; junction bases unmatched: 1. This CDR3 has 11 amino acids. The CDR3 reads CASTGRETQYF. As DNA, the CDR3 is TGTGCCAGCACCGGGAGGGAGACCCAGTACTTC.

In this sample, this clonotype turned up many times. This rearrangement joins TRBV12-3 or TRBV12-4 to TRBJ1-2, with a possible D match to TRBD1 (5 bases). V dropped 6 bases and J dropped 6 bases, with 14 bases sitting between them. The CDR3 spans 13 residues. In DNA, the CDR3 is TGTGCCAGCAGATATGGGGGGGAGGATGGCTACACCTTC. This gives the protein CASRYGGEDGYTF.

This clonotype was observed many times. The chain is built from TRBV11-2 and TRBJ2-1; no clear D gene. The CDR3 is 11 amino acids. Germline V gene lookup returns CDR1 SGHAT and CDR2 FQNNGV. V was trimmed by 1 base and J by 15 bases, leaving 10 bases between them. CDR3 amino acids: CASSLGPSAFF. CDR3 coding DNA: TGTGCCAGCAGCTTAGGGCCTAGTGCGTTCTTC.

Regarding this clonotype: A much larger clone lies one base from this, so it may be a read error. The chain has TRBV5-1 and TRBJ2-7; TRBD1 aligns across 8 bases. This CDR3 is 14 amino acids long. Germline V lookup: CDR1 SGHRS, CDR2 YFSETQ. The CDR3 reads CAGSPAAGGWEQYF. CDR3 bases: TGCGCCGGCAGCCCGGCGGCAGGGGGCTGGGAGCAGTACTTC. Full variable domain (rest looked up from reference TRBV5-1 and TRBJ2-7): KAGVTQTPRYLIKTRGQQVTLSCSPISGHRSVSWYQQTPGQGLQFLFEYFSETQRNKGNFPGRFSGRQFSNSRSEMNVSTLELGDSALYLCAGSPAAGGWEQYFGPGTRLTVT.

This clonotype occurred many times. The chain combines TRBV5-1 with TRBJ2-3; TRBD1 agrees at 7 bases. V was clipped by 2 bases and J by 2 bases; unmatched bases: 5. Germline V gene sequence: CDR1 SGHRS, CDR2 YFSETQ. This CDR3 is built from 15 residues. The CDR3: CASSFRQGTTDTQYF. As DNA, the CDR3 is TGCGCCAGCAGCTTTAGACAGGGTACCACAGATACGCAGTATTTT.

In this sample, this clonotype turned up many times. The V call is TRBV7-8, the J call TRBJ2-1; the match to TRBD2 covers 7 bases. This CDR3 region has 15 residues. The V and J ends lost 1 base and 3 bases, in that order; junction bases with no gene match: 3. Germline lookup yields CDR1 SGHVS and CDR2 FQNEAQ. The CDR3, as DNA: TGTGCCAGCAGCTTAGGCGGGAGTGTCTACAATGAGCAGTTCTTC. This codes for CASSLGGSVYNEQFF.

This clonotype was seen many times. The chain links TRBV12-3 or TRBV12-4 to TRBJ2-1, with 8 bases that match TRBD1. The CDR3 contains 16 residues. The trim removed 6 bases at V and 2 bases at J, leaving 9 bases unmatched. CDR3 loop: CASSPAAGGPYNEQFF. CDR3 coding DNA: TGTGCCAGCAGCCCCGCCGCAGGGGGCCCCTACAATGAGCAGTTCTTC.

This clonotype has a handful of counts. The chain combines TRBV6-1 with TRBJ1-3; D is perhaps TRBD1 (5 bases). This CDR3 comprises 16 residues. With 0 bases removed from V and 0 bases from J, the gap between germline ends came to 9 bases. Germline V gene sequence: CDR1 MNHNS, CDR2 SASEGT. CDR3 coding DNA: TGTGCCAGCAGTGAAGCACCCGGACACTCTGGAAACACCATATATTTT. Amino acid sequence: CASSEAPGHSGNTIYF.

In the case of this clonotype: In this CDR3 the conserved last residue, phenylalanine or tryptophan, is missing, so a read error is likely. The V call is TRBV20-1, the J call TRBJ1-1, with D possibly matching TRBD1 (5 bases). V was trimmed by 4 bases and J by 7 bases, leaving 10 bases between them. The CDR3 sequence is 11 residues long. Germline V gives CDR1 DFQATT, CDR2 SNEGSKA (reference sequence). CDR3 nucleotides: TGCAGTGCTAAGAGACAGAGTGAAGCTTTCCTT. This gives the protein CSAKRQSEAFL.

This clonotype was observed a few times. This chain joins TRBV20-1 and TRBJ2-3; D not certain. Trimming removed 6 bases from V and 0 bases from J, with 13 bases in between. CDR1 DFQATT and CDR2 SNEGSKA come from the germline V gene (reference sequence). The CDR3 loop spans 14 amino acids. CDR3 DNA: TGCAGTGCCCCAGTTCAACCGAGCACAGATACGCAGTATTTT. It specifies CSAPVQPSTDTQYF.

This clonotype was observed a few times. This chain links TRBV24-1 with TRBJ2-3; 10 positions match TRBD2. The length of the CDR3 is 15 residues. V shed 6 bases, J shed 6 bases, and the junction held 8 bases outside the gene matches. Germline CDR1 KGHDR, CDR2 SFDVKD. Here the CDR3 DNA reads TGTGCCACCAGTACGTCTAGCGGGAGACCCGATACGCAGTATTTT. It yields the protein CATSTSSGRPDTQYF.

Points on this clonotype: A much larger clone lies a single base off, so this may be a read error. The chain links TRBV28 to TRBJ2-1; 8 bases line up with TRBD1. The DNA end lines up better with TRBJ2-7; the J call may be wrong. The CDR3 totals 15 residues. The germline CDR1 and CDR2 sequences are MDHEN and SYDVKM. This CDR3 reads CASRPRTGFYNEQYF. The CDR3 DNA sequence: TGTGCCAGCAGGCCAAGGACAGGGTTCTACAATGAGCAGTACTTC.

This clonotype was counted ten times or more. This sequence joins TRBV12-3 or TRBV12-4 and TRBJ2-2, with D possibly being TRBD1 (6 bases). There are 16 residues in the CDR3. Trimming shortened V by 1 base and J by 1 base, and 10 bases separated the two germline ends. The CDR3 sequence is CASSLGSRGNTGELFF. CDR3 nucleotides: TGTGCCAGCAGTTTAGGGTCCAGGGGGAACACCGGGGAGCTGTTTTTT.

This clonotype was counted at least ten times. The chain recombines TRBV29-1 with TRBJ2-2; 12 bases fit TRBD2. This CDR3 contains 16 residues. Germline V gives CDR1 SQVTM, CDR2 ANQGSEA. V shed 2 bases, J shed 4 bases, and the junction held 5 bases outside the gene matches. CDR3 protein: CSVELAGGPRTGELFF. CDR3 coding DNA: TGCAGCGTTGAACTAGCGGGAGGGCCGCGCACCGGGGAGCTGTTTTTT.

This clonotype was observed a few times. V is TRBV30 and J is TRBJ2-3, with TRBD1 matching over 11 bases. Per the germline V gene, CDR1 is GTSNPN and CDR2 is SVGIG (reference sequence). The CDR3 consists of 15 residues. V shed 2 bases, J shed 1 base, and the junction held 2 bases outside the gene matches. The CDR3 bases are TGTGCCTGGAGTCGGGACAGGGGGGGCACAGATACGCAGTATTTT. Protein sequence: CAWSRDRGGTDTQYF. Full variable domain (outside the CDR3, taken from reference TRBV30 and TRBJ2-3): SQTIHQWPATLVQPVGSPLSLECTVEGTSNPNLYWYRQAAGRGLQLLFYSVGIGQISSEVPQNLSASRPQDRQFILSSKKLLLSDSGFYLCAWSRDRGGTDTQYFGPGTRLTVL.

This clonotype was found many times. The chain is built from TRBV6-2 or TRBV6-3 and TRBJ1-1; TRBD1 agrees at 9 bases. Trimming cost V 7 bases and J 4 bases; bases outside gene matches: 7. In germline, CDR1 is MNHEY, CDR2 SVGEGT. The CDR3 spans 14 residues. CDR3 protein: CASTYRGLGTEAFF. DNA of the CDR3: TGTGCCAGCACCTACAGGGGGCTGGGCACTGAAGCTTTCTTT.

V usage is TRBV5-4 and J usage is TRBJ2-1; possibly TRBD2 for D (5 bases). V was pared by 3 bases and J by 7 bases, with 11 bases between. The germline gives CDR1 SGHNT, CDR2 YYREEE (reference sequence). The CDR3 has 13 amino acids. The DNA for the CDR3 is TGTGCCAGCAGCTCGACTAATGGGAATGAGCAGTTCTTC. This sequence encodes CASSSTNGNEQFF.